The present T cell receptor beta chain was sequenced within a study of Graves' ophthalmopathy and Graves' hyperthyroidism. Overall study findings and caveats: The model flagged ophthalmopathy progression at around 70% sensitivity and 72.22% specificity.

Investigators amplified TCR beta CDR3 regions from RNA transcripts. Second-round multiplex PCR followed a first-round RT-PCR using HTBI primers. One entry per CDR3 protein results from TCRdb running MiXCR on the multiplex PCR reads. The profile shows around 520,000 distinct CDR3 sequences, roughly 39% of them singletons. This clonotype was picked up many times. Its antigen remains unidentified. CDR1 is SGHVS, CDR2 FQNEAQ, per germline. This CDR3 contains 16 residues. Trimming cost V 4 bases and J 5 bases; bases outside gene matches: 5. This sequence joins TRBV7-8 and TRBJ2-2, with 12 bases that match TRBD2. The receptor was isolated from an adult man with Graves' hyperthyroidism. The sample consisted of peripheral blood or thyroid tissue (not recorded which). The CDR3, as DNA: TGTGCCAGCAGCTCCCTAGCGGGAGGGTGGACCGGGGAGCTGTTTTTT. Its protein is CASSSLAGGWTGELFF.